This T cell receptor beta chain was identified during a study of blood T cell repertoires in COVID-19. Overall study: Acute-phase and convalescent COVID-19 samples originated in the United States, Italy and Spain.

The CDR3 contains 14 residues. Germline CDR1 is SGHNT and CDR2 is YYREEE (reference sequence). With 4 bases clipped from V and 4 bases from J, the junction kept 5 bases outside the gene matches. The protocol was immunoSEQ multiplex PCR, while the TCRdb copy is restricted to in-frame clones and leaves out a portion. Of about 520,000 clones listed, around 85% are singletons. V and J are TRBV5-4 and TRBJ2-3; 8 bases line up with TRBD1. The sample was peripheral blood. This TCR was recovered from a human donor in a cohort sampled during active COVID-19. The CDR3 DNA reads TGTGCCAGCAGCATCGGACAGGGTCCAGATACGCAGTATTTT. It codes for CASSIGQGPDTQYF. Using reference TRBV5-4 and TRBJ2-3 for the parts outside the CDR3, the full variable domain is ETGVTQSPTHLIKTRGQQVTLRCSSQSGHNTVSWYQQALGQGPQFIFQYYREEENGRGNFPPRFSGLQFPNYSSELNVNALELDDSALYLCASSIGQGPDTQYFGPGTRLTVL.